This passage covers 20 T cell receptor beta chains from one sample sequenced in a study of a mutant IDH1 vaccine in newly diagnosed glioma. These receptors' antigens are unknown. Regarding time point: week 11, during vaccination. Vaccine doses each comprised 300 ug of mutant IDH1 20-mer peptide, with topical imiquimod. TCRdb keeps only in-frame clones here, not all; method: immunoSEQ multiplex PCR. The table has tens of thousands of clones, 70% to 85% seen once. The source material was PBMCs, sampled from a glioma patient whose treatment included an IDH1 peptide vaccine. These receptors were obtained from a man aged 30 to 45 with glioma.

Here the CDR3 reads CASSITGGSQETQYF. The CDR3 DNA reads as TGTGCCAGTAGTATTACGGGCGGATCTCAAGAGACCCAGTACTTC. V and J are TRBV19 and TRBJ2-5; D is undetermined. The CDR3 is made up of 15 amino acids. CDR1 and CDR2 (germline): LNHDA, SQIVND (reference sequence). Trimming took 3 bases from V and 2 from J, leaving 13 bases between them.

This clone was counted a few times. This chain links TRBV5-1 with TRBJ2-7; TRBD2 might be the D (6 bases). V shed 0 bases and J shed 5 bases, with 12 bases lying between them. The germline V gene has CDR1 SGHRS and CDR2 YFSETQ. This CDR3 has 14 amino acids. The CDR3 reads CASSLAQPGDEQYF. Written as DNA, the CDR3 is TGCGCCAGCAGCTTGGCCCAACCGGGGGACGAGCAGTACTTC. Full variable domain (rest looked up from reference TRBV5-1 and TRBJ2-7): KAGVTQTPRYLIKTRGQQVTLSCSPISGHRSVSWYQQTPGQGLQFLFEYFSETQRNKGNFPGRFSGRQFSNSRSEMNVSTLELGDSALYLCASSLAQPGDEQYFGPGTRLTVT.

This chain uses TRBV28 with TRBJ1-5; D call uncertain. The CDR3 has 16 amino acids. CDR1 is MDHEN and CDR2 is SYDVKM in the germline V gene. The V end lost 0 bases, the J end lost 0 bases, and 9 bases lay between the germline ends. DNA of the CDR3: TGTGCCAGCAGTTTATGGACATCTTATAGCAATCAGCCCCAGCATTTT. It specifies CASSLWTSYSNQPQHF.

The rearrangement links TRBV9 to TRBJ2-2; D uncertain. This CDR3 contains 16 residues. Trimming took 3 bases from V and 5 from J, leaving 17 bases between them. From germline, CDR1 is SGDLS and CDR2 YYNGEE. CDR3 nucleotides: TGTGCCAGCAGCGCCCGAAGTACTCCTGAAACCGGGGAGCTGTTTTTT. Translated, it gives CASSARSTPETGELFF. The whole variable domain, filled in from reference TRBV9 and TRBJ2-2, reads DSGVTQTPKHLITATGQRVTLRCSPRSGDLSVYWYQQSLDQGLQFLIQYYNGEERAKGNILERFSAQQFPDLHSELNLSSLELGDSALYFCASSARSTPETGELFFGEGSRLTVL.

The rearrangement links TRBV9 to TRBJ2-2; no clear D. The CDR3 runs to 13 residues. Germline CDR1 reads SGDLS; CDR2 reads YYNGEE. Between the trimmed V and J ends, which lost 0 bases and 5 bases, there was a span of 5 bases. The DNA for the CDR3 is TGTGCCAGCAGCGTAGGAGTAACCGGGGAGCTGTTTTTT. Its protein product is CASSVGVTGELFF.

CDR3: CASSQGRASGRYNEQFF. Written as DNA, the CDR3 is TGCGCCAGCAGCCAAGGGAGGGCTAGCGGGAGGTATAATGAGCAGTTCTTC. The V and J genes are TRBV4-1 and TRBJ2-1; 11 nucleotides line up with TRBD2. CDR3 length: 17 residues. The J segment lost 7 bases and the V segment lost 1 base, leaving 9 bases of the junction unmatched. In germline, CDR1 is MGHRA, CDR2 YSYEKL.

V is TRBV25-1 and J is TRBJ1-2; unclear D gene. Trimming left V 2 bases short and J 2 bases short, with 12 bases between. Germline V CDR1 and CDR2: MGHDK, SYGVNS. The CDR3 contains 15 residues. The CDR3 is CASSEPRPGNYGYTF. The CDR3 region has the DNA TGTGCCAGCAGTGAACCTCGCCCGGGGAACTATGGCTACACCTTC.

The V and J genes are TRBV5-1 and TRBJ2-5; TRBD2 is a possible D gene (6 bases). CDR3 length: 15 amino acids. V shed 1 base and J shed 6 bases, with 16 bases lying between them. Germline-derived CDR1 and CDR2 are SGHRS and YFSETQ. The CDR3 DNA reads TGCGCCAGCAGCTTGTCTGGAGGGAGTAGTCAGACCCAGTACTTC. Its protein product is CASSLSGGSSQTQYF.

Here the CDR3 reads CASSFQAGPGAETQYF. The CDR3, as DNA: TGTGCCAGCAGTTTTCAGGCCGGACCCGGTGCAGAGACCCAGTACTTC. This chain joins TRBV27 and TRBJ2-5; the D is unclear. CDR1 and CDR2 (germline): MNHEY, SMNVEV (reference sequence). Trimming shortened V by 3 bases and J by 4 bases, and 18 bases separated the two germline ends. This CDR3 comprises 16 residues.

This clone has more than one count but fewer than ten. This chain uses TRBV2 with TRBJ1-1; D not resolved. Trimming shortened V by 0 bases and J by 5 bases, and 7 bases separated the two germline ends. In germline, CDR1 is SNHLY, CDR2 FYNNEI. The CDR3 is 13 amino acids. CDR3 residues: CASSEAWRTEAFF. The DNA for the CDR3 is TGTGCCAGCAGTGAAGCGTGGAGGACTGAAGCTTTCTTT.

This chain links TRBV6-5 with TRBJ2-1; 7 bases are shared with TRBD1. This CDR3 is 13 amino acids long. Germline CDR1 MNHEY, CDR2 SVGAGI. The J segment lost 7 bases and the V segment lost 6 bases, leaving 6 bases of the junction unmatched. The CDR3 DNA sequence: TGTGCCAGCAGACGGGACAGAGGTAATGAGCAGTTCTTC. Encoded protein: CASRRDRGNEQFF.

This chain links TRBV15 with TRBJ2-5; D call uncertain. The CDR3 runs to 13 residues. V lost 0 bases and J 0 bases, leaving 2 bases between the germline ends. Germline assignment: CDR1 LNHNV and CDR2 YYDKDF (reference sequence). The chain's CDR3 is CATSRDYQETQYF. The CDR3 coding sequence is TGTGCCACCAGCAGAGATTACCAAGAGACCCAGTACTTC. The full variable domain, completed using reference TRBV15 and TRBJ2-5, is DAMVIQNPRYQVTQFGKPVTLSCSQTLNHNVMYWYQQKSSQAPKLLFHYYDKDFNNEADTPDNFQSRRPNTSFCFLDIRSPGLGDTAMYLCATSRDYQETQYFGPGTRLLVL.

This clone appeared a single time. This rearrangement joins TRBV2 to TRBJ1-4; 7 positions agree with TRBD1. This CDR3 spans 16 amino acids. Germline V gene lookup returns CDR1 SNHLY and CDR2 FYNNEI. The ends lost 7 bases at V and 0 bases at J; junction bases unmatched: 8. CDR3 sequence (DNA): TGTGCCAGCACTTATTCAGGGGGTCCAACTAATGAAAAACTGTTTTTT. This encodes CASTYSGGPTNEKLFF.

This chain connects TRBV5-1 to TRBJ2-3; D possibly corresponds to TRBD1 (6 bases). The length of the CDR3 is 16 residues. CDR1 SGHRS and CDR2 YFSETQ come from the germline V gene. The V end was cut by 5 bases, the J end by 0 bases, with 16 bases between. The CDR3 region is CASRLGTLTSTDTQYF. CDR3 bases: TGCGCCAGCAGACTCGGGACACTCACTAGCACAGATACGCAGTATTTT.

The gene calls are TRBV7-2 and TRBJ1-5, with D unresolved. The CDR3 has 16 amino acids. Germline V CDR1 and CDR2: SGHTA, FQGNSA. Trimming cost V 1 base and J 1 base, with 11 bases left between them. The CDR3 loop is CASSLVSGRSNQPQHF. The CDR3, as DNA: TGTGCCAGCAGCTTAGTTTCCGGGAGGAGCAATCAGCCCCAGCATTTT.

The rearrangement uses TRBV29-1 and TRBJ1-2; maybe TRBD1 (6 bases). CDR3 length equals 13 residues. CDR1 is SQVTM and CDR2 is ANQGSEA in the germline V gene. Trimming took off 3 bases at V and 5 bases at J, with 13 bases between the two ends. The CDR3 DNA sequence: TGCAGCGTTGAGGAGGACAGCTTTTATGGCTACACCTTC. Translated, it gives CSVEEDSFYGYTF.

V usage is TRBV5-5 and J usage is TRBJ1-1; D is perhaps TRBD1 (6 bases). V was clipped by 0 bases and J by 0 bases, with 9 bases between them. This CDR3 contains 15 residues. The germline CDR1 and CDR2 sequences are SGHKS and YYEKEE (reference sequence). CDR3 region: CASSLVQGLNTEAFF. The CDR3 DNA sequence: TGTGCCAGCAGCTTGGTTCAGGGGTTGAACACTGAAGCTTTCTTT.

The chain couples TRBV30 to TRBJ1-2, with D possibly matching TRBD1 (5 bases). V dropped 0 bases and J dropped 5 bases, with 22 bases sitting between them. CDR3 length equals 17 residues. From germline, CDR1 is GTSNPN and CDR2 SVGIG (reference sequence). CDR3 in amino acids: CAWSVHQGLPTEYGYTF. The CDR3, as DNA: TGTGCCTGGAGTGTACATCAGGGACTTCCTACAGAATATGGCTACACCTTC.

To note about this clone: This is likely a read error, given that the CDR3 carries no conserved phenylalanine or tryptophan at its end. The V call is TRBV6-6, the J call TRBJ1-2, with D perhaps TRBD1 (5 bases). The CDR3 is 14 residues long. V was trimmed by 4 bases and J by 5 bases, leaving 14 bases between them. The germline CDR1 and CDR2 sequences are MNHNY and SVGAGI (reference sequence). In DNA form, the CDR3 reads TGTGCCAGCAGTTCCCATAGGGGCATTTATGGCTACACCCTC. Translating gives CASSSHRGIYGYTL.

This rearrangement joins TRBV20-1 to TRBJ1-1; D gene unclear. CDR3 length: 11 amino acids. V lost 1 base and J lost 11, with 11 bases in between. CDR1 and CDR2 from the germline V gene are DFQATT and SNEGSKA (reference sequence). The CDR3 DNA reads as TGCAGTGCTAGAGTGGACGTTTACGCTTTCTTT. Protein product: CSARVDVYAFF.